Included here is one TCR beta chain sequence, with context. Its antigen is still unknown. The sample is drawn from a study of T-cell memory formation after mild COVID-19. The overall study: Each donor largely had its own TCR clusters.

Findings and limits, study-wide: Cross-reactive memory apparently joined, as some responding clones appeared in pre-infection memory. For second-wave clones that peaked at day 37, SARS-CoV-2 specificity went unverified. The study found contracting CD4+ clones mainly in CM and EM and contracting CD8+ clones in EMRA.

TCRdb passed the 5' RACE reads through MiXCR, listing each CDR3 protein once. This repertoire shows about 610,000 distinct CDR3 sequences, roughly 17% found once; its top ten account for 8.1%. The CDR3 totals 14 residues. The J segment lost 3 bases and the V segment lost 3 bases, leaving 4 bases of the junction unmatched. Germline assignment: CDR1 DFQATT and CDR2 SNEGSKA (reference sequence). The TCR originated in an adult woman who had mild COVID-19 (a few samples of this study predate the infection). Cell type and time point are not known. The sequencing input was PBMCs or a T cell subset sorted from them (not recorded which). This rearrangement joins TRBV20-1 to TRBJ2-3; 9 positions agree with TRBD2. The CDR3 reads CSARAGGPTDTQYF. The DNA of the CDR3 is TGCAGTGCTAGGGCGGGAGGGCCAACAGATACGCAGTATTTT.